This record concerns one T cell receptor beta chain sequence. The CDR3 totals 16 residues. Germline V lookup: CDR1 SEHNR, CDR2 FQNEAQ (reference sequence). V lost 3 bases to trimming and J lost 0 bases, with 11 bases between them. This specimen comes from a study of control samples from healthy donors and cancer patients. Only in-frame clones appear in the TCRdb table, and some are missing; sequencing was by immunoSEQ multiplex PCR. The sample carries about 170,000 clones, approximately 94% recorded once. V and J are TRBV7-9 and TRBJ2-2, with no clear D. Sequenced: blood. The clonotype originates from a woman younger than 30 in good health. The CDR3 is CASSFIGFANTGELFF. The CDR3 DNA reads as TGTGCCAGCAGCTTTATAGGGTTTGCGAACACCGGGGAGCTGTTTTTT.